This TCR beta chain appears in the sequencing data of a study of regulatory T cells in long-lasting Graves disease. According to the study, TCR beta libraries were built with iRepertoire HTBI primers and CDR3-region Arm-PCR. TCRdb re-called the multiplex PCR reads through MiXCR, storing one row per CDR3 protein. This table holds 300,000 to 350,000 distinct CDR3 sequences, 20% found once. Time point specified: persistent/refractory GD, antithyroid drugs over 5 years with positive TRAb. From PBMCs, RNA was extracted and then used to make the TCR library. This clonotype has a handful of counts. What it binds is not known. Study results and caveats: Peripheral blood alone, not thyroid tissue, underwent study.

CDR1 and CDR2 from the germline V gene are DFQATT and SNEGSKA (reference sequence). The length of the CDR3 is 13 residues. V lost 4 bases, J lost 1 base, and 11 bases lay in between. The genes are TRBV20-1 and TRBJ2-7; TRBD1 is a possible D gene (6 bases). This TCR derives from a female donor with Graves disease. The material was peripheral blood mononuclear cells (PBMCs), obtained when the disease was refractory, from a patient treated with antithyroid drugs. CDR3 nucleotides: TGCAGTGCTACAAGGGACATTTCCTACGAGCAGTACTTC. Its protein product is CSATRDISYEQYF.